This T cell receptor beta chain was sequenced for a study of molecular identifiers for immune sequencing clone quantification (dated by TCRdb to between 2018 and 2020). Background on the whole study: In a replicate experiment, RNA from roughly 21,000 or 96,000 naive CD8 T cells was split into five aliquots, four of which were sequenced. The study was a methods study using CD8 T cells to benchmark molecular-identifier clustering-based TCR repertoire sequencing (MIDCIRS) and TCR RNA copy counting.

Library preparation employed PCR. Sequencing instrument: Illumina HiSeq 4000. Bulk TCR libraries were prepared as previously described, using TCR primers listed in Table S5. The Qiagen AllPrep DNA/RNA kit was used to purify total RNA. Before analysis, reads from multiple sequencing runs of one library were combined. The study's own analysis went as follows. Reads were retained only if the reads had an exact TCR constant sequence, and the retained reads were trimmed to 150 nt and grouped according to their 12-nt molecular barcodes. Within each barcode group, reads were sub-clustered at a 15% Levenshtein threshold, and quality-weighted consensus sequences were built per RNA molecule. Non-functional sequences were removed, as were lower-count sequences one edit away from another. On the basis of fitting two negative binomial distributions, barcode sub-clusters with fewer than 20% of the maximum read count were discarded. Through fastp at Q25 and MiXCR, TCRdb rebuilt clones from the public reads, retaining in-frame beta chains. All rows with the same CDR3 protein become a single entry with the most common DNA and genes. What appears here as the V and J calls and clone size reflects TCRdb's work, not the paper's. The sample contains fewer than 75,000 distinct CDR3 sequences, less than 20% of them found a single time. The ten largest account for 1.4% to 1.5% of the sample.

V loses 2 bases at its end and J loses 6 bases; junction bases beyond the gene matches: 15. The CDR3 sequence holds 18 residues, the cysteine and phenylalanine included. The CDR3 DNA has 54 bases and is translated from base 1. Libraries of naive CD8 T cells were built from around 18,000 to 910,000 sorted cells, with 10%, 30% or 50% of the purified RNA used. On a BD FACSAria II, naive CD8 T cells were FACS-sorted as CD8+CD4-CCR7+CD45RA+ and collected into RLT Plus buffer. Detection sensitivity was tested by spiking Jurkat RNA equal to about 10 TCR copies' worth into samples containing about 20,000-1,000,000 naive CD8 T cells. Enrichment of CD8 T cells was performed with RosetteSep CD8+ T Cell Enrichment Cocktail and Ficoll-Paque, after which ACK red cell lysis was carried out. About this clonotype: Its antigen is unknown. No qualities accompany the bases; no much larger clone lies one base away.

Results and caveats for the whole study, not just this receptor: Naive libraries contained spiked-in Jurkat TCR RNA (approximately nine copies' worth), which is not part of the donor repertoire. Spiked-in Jurkat TCR RNA equivalent to a single cell was reported to be detectable even among 980,000 or so naive CD8 T cells. When barcode sub-clustering was left out, chimeric consensus sequences inflated TCR diversity, with chimeras reaching as high as 47%. Clones above 20 RNA copies held over 97% of molecules in CMV-specific effector cells but under 1% in naive cells. Modeling indicated about 3.1 TCR RNA copies recovered per cell, compared with approximately 10 by digital PCR, which implies a capture efficiency of about 31%. Identical TCR molecules sharing a barcode could cause highly expanded clone sizes to be underestimated.

Sequencing was performed on naive CD8+ T cells from blood, with Jurkat cell RNA spiked in. The sample's cell subset or site, from its label and the paper: FACS-sorted CD8+CD4-CCR7+CD45RA+ naive T cells. The receptor chain draws on TRBV12-3 or TRBV12-4 and TRBJ2-3; TRBD2 fits 9 bases in the junction. The TCR was taken from a human donor in good health. Some libraries in this study had Jurkat cell RNA spiked in. The nucleotide sequence reads as follows: TGTGCCAGCAGTTTATCTAGCGGGACGCCGAGGACTGGGGATACGCAGTATTTT. The encoded protein is CASSLSSGTPRTGDTQYF.